The sequence of this T cell receptor (beta chain) was determined in a study of PD-1 blockade in classical Hodgkin lymphoma. Study-level information: The study gave patients nivolumab 3 mg/kg intravenously every 2 weeks. Study-level points and caveats: It was among complete responders that baseline diversity resembled that of newly diagnosed patients. Nivolumab starters within 1 year of ASCT were excluded. Newly diagnosed patients were said to have less baseline TCR diversity than healthy donors did.

Time point noted: cycle 4 day 1 (C4D1), after 6 weeks of nivolumab. There was relapse after autologous stem cell transplantation in every patient, and there was variation in brentuximab vedotin exposure. Magnetic negative selection of thawed PBMCs was the method by which CD4+ T cells were purified. Trimming took off 6 bases at V and 0 bases at J, with 6 bases between the two ends. CDR3 length: 12 residues. Germline values: CDR1 MNHEY, CDR2 SVGAGI. This clone was picked up a small number of times. Its antigen is currently unknown. Libraries were prepared by immunoSEQ multiplex PCR; TCRdb keeps only in-frame clonotypes and omits some of them. Among about 17,000 clones, 60% to 85% were seen once, and the ten largest hold about 2%.

The origin of this receptor is a human donor with classical Hodgkin lymphoma. The rearrangement uses TRBV6-5 and TRBJ2-7, with a weak D call TRBD2 (5 bases). Sequenced here: CD4+ T cells from blood, sampled before the fourth cycle of nivolumab. The CDR3 DNA follows: TGTGCCAGCAGGGGGAGCTCCTACGAGCAGTACTTC. This codes for CASRGSSYEQYF.